This T cell receptor (beta chain) was captured by sequencing in a study of T cells in Graves' hyperthyroidism and ophthalmopathy. The study, taken as a whole, reports: A median around 5.9 months before onset, the model predicted ophthalmopathy.

Using RNA transcripts as the source, TCR beta CDR3 regions were amplified. First-round RT-PCR targeting the TCR CDR3 was performed with the HTBI primer set. TCRdb re-analysed the multiplex PCR reads in MiXCR, keeping a single row per CDR3 protein. The table records about 510,000 distinct CDR3 sequences, less than 15% of them present only once. The germline V gene encodes CDR1 SGHVS and CDR2 FNYEAQ. CDR3 length: 18 residues. With 1 base clipped from V and 1 base from J, the junction kept 3 bases outside the gene matches. This clonotype was seen repeatedly, ten times or more. The antigen remains unidentified. Patients showing uncontrolled infection, other autoimmune disease, pregnancy or lactation were ineligible.

The receptor's source is a woman aged 40-49 years with Graves' hyperthyroidism. The chain uses TRBV7-6 and TRBJ2-3, with TRBD2 matching over 15 bases. Sequences were obtained from blood. The CDR3 loop reads CASSLGTSGRAGTDTQYF. As DNA, the CDR3 is TGTGCCAGCAGCTTAGGGACTAGCGGGAGGGCCGGCACAGATACGCAGTATTTT.